This T cell receptor beta chain was documented in a study of cytomegalovirus exposure and HLA in healthy donors (dated by TCRdb to the late 2010s). With regard to the full study: An earlier analysis of 587 of the donors reported 276 Gb of sequence data and about 120 million unique TCR beta sequences obtained from about 179 million T cells. An early release that covered about 600 HLA-typed donors contained around 300 gigabases of sequencing data and 85 million to 100 million unique TCR sequences. Among the roughly 400 genotyped donors, approximately 77% belonged to the genetic ancestry cluster associated with self-reported Caucasian donors. The study aimed to test whether signatures of past pathogen exposure could be identified by cataloging public T cell receptors. The T cell repertoires of some 670 subjects were profiled by immunosequencing and related to cytomegalovirus serostatus. A separate validation cohort of roughly 120 different subjects was used in addition to the roughly 700-subject first cohort. High-throughput TCR immunosequencing, statistical association of individual TCRs with disease status, and machine learning were combined to predict cytomegalovirus infection status. A later analysis re-examined previously published TCR beta repertoires from about 700 donors and added high-resolution HLA genotyping to investigate patterns of TCR occurrence. Rather than using new phenotypic data, the later analysis identified candidate immune exposures from TCR beta sequences and from how often those sequences occurred across donors. An earlier analysis of around 640 of the donors used high-throughput TCR beta sequencing to judge whether each TCR beta V gene segment behaved as functional or pseudogenic. Donor age, sex, ethnicity and CMV serostatus were collected together with the repertoire data. In a later genetic analysis, genome-wide SNP genotypes for about 60% of the 666 donors were used, and that subset was treated as a discovery cohort. Every discovery cohort repertoire had been produced on one sequencing platform. Class I and class II HLA loci were covered by the typing at four-digit resolution. The number of donors typed differed by locus, with 629-630 for A, B, C, DRB1 and DQB1, around 520 for DQA1, about 610 for DPA1, and 400 to 490 for DPB1. Several DR-DQ haplotypes were handled as single units for association and clustering because linkage in the cohort was strong. Across 398 genotyped donors of the cohort, an average of roughly 250,000 unique TCR beta nucleotide sequences per donor were sequenced, and approximately 19% of those sequences were non-productive.

Points the paper makes about the study in general: A further reported finding was that TCR beta sequences accurately predicted the HLA-A and HLA-B alleles for most subjects in the first cohort. In vitro tests confirmed that a few of the cytomegalovirus-associated TCR beta chains recognize cytomegalovirus antigens. When HLA alleles, especially DR and DQ, strongly co-occurred, TCR associations were difficult to assign to individual alleles. A group of highly shared sequence variants was considered likely to be a technical artifact of the sequencing pipeline. A later analysis reported that several top co-occurrence clusters appeared linked to parvovirus B19, influenza, CMV and Epstein-Barr virus. The classifier was reported to diagnose cytomegalovirus status with high specificity and sensitivity in both the original and validation cohorts. Broadly in line with IMGT annotations, most TCR beta V segments showed up in productive rearrangements about 87% or about 30% of the time in an earlier analysis of several hundred of the donors. In a later analysis, TCR association rates were found to vary across HLA loci, with the most associated TCRs seen for DRB1 alleles and the fewest for HLA-C alleles. Immune exposure information for the cohort was limited to CMV serostatus. Some IMGT-functional V segments, including TRBV6-2 and TRBV6-3, could not be told apart with the 87-base-pair reads, so those segments were excluded. Roughly uniform sequencing depth across donors was assumed in presence/absence analyses, although this assumption may not hold. Some 15 rarely observed V segments, including chromosome 9 orphons, were excluded from the earlier analysis of several hundred of the donors because counts were too low. In a later analysis, HLA-associated TCR beta chains showed more clonal expansion and lower generation probabilities than non-associated chains that were equally common. According to a later genetic analysis, donors in an Asian-associated ancestry cluster had fewer N-insertions in productive TCRs than the approximately 700-donor mean. According to a later analysis, most CMV-associated TCR beta chains appeared to be HLA-restricted, and the HLA associations seemed to be driven largely by CMV exposure. Linkage disequilibrium might explain the correlated functional status among segregating V segments, but an unknown experimental factor could not be excluded. V-gene and J-gene trimming of TCR beta chains was associated with a missense DCLRE1C variant in a later genetic analysis, and the association was replicated in an independent cohort. While some public TCRs were present in many individuals, most TCR sequences turned up only very rarely across donors. Specific HLA alleles were associated with roughly 16,000 TCR beta sequences at a false discovery rate of 0.05 in a later analysis. This cohort had only TCR beta chains sequenced, and the lack of alpha or paired-chain data limited which features could be detected. Because HLA typing was missing for some donors at each locus, association tests included only the typed subset. The study gave a list of under 200 TCR beta chains associated with cytomegalovirus. The authors suggested that the approach could potentially be generalized to other disease states and immunological phenotypes.

This clone has only one observation. Its cognate antigen has yet to be identified. Per-base qualities were not stored, and no clone one base away is much larger. The method was the immunoSEQ multiplex PCR assay. For the multiplex PCR, a mixture combining 60 forward primers for TCR Vbeta segments and 13 reverse primers for TCR Jbeta segments was used. The CDR3 region of rearranged TCR beta genes was amplified from genomic DNA with a multiplex PCR assay. The amplified TCR beta libraries were sequenced on the Illumina HiSeq System as 87-base-pair reads. As for how the authors treated the data: In a later analysis, tens of millions of unique TCR beta chains were counted across the 500 to 850 repertoires, and around 10 million of these chains were shared by at least two donors. To remove PCR and sequencing errors, raw reads were error-corrected and collapsed into unique sequences using a nearest-neighbor algorithm that merged closely related sequences. CDR3 sequences were aligned to IMGT reference sequences to assign V, D and J gene segments. Each retained sequence needed at least a six-nucleotide match to both a V gene segment and a J gene segment. Rearrangements were called productive when the CDR3 lacked stop codons and stayed in frame with V and J; all others were non-productive. CDR3 was defined by IMGT convention, running from the second conserved V-encoded cysteine to the conserved J-encoded phenylalanine. The earlier analysis of fewer than 700 of the donors excluded sequences that lacked an unambiguous match to a single V gene segment. An earlier analysis of 587 of the donors called V segments functional above 56.7% productive rearrangements and segregating when the between-donor standard deviation exceeded 5%. A statistical classification framework was built for diagnosing cytomegalovirus status from the catalog of TCR beta chain sequences. V and J gene assignment, in a later analysis, came from comparing TCR nucleotide sequences with IMGT/GENE-DB human TR gene sequences. Using the TCRdist pipeline, a later analysis assigned CDR3 sequences along with most-parsimonious VDJ recombination scenarios. In a later analysis, each TCR beta chain was defined by its CDR3 amino acid sequence together with its V-gene family, and reads lacking a unique V-gene family were excluded. A later analysis removed 592 highly shared, low-generation-probability nucleotide sequences to deal with suspected cross-contamination and a sequencing artifact. A later analysis calculated a clonal expansion index for each public chain from normalized within-repertoire ranks of inferred template counts. A later analysis computed generation probabilities with a VDJ recombination model fitted to out-of-frame rearrangements, and checked the results against IGoR. A later analysis scored TCR-TCR, TCR-HLA and TCR-CMV co-occurrence with hypergeometric tests, applying a repertoire-size bias correction to TCR pairs. In a later analysis, false discovery rates were estimated by permuting HLA or CMV assignments 20 times. A later analysis grouped co-occurring TCRs with DBSCAN, adding TCRdist sequence similarity when clustering within HLA-allele-positive subsets. Repertoires with fewer than 30,000 or more than 120,000 public chains were left out of co-occurrence clustering, as were about five repertoires with anomalous nucleotide sharing. TCRdb re-hosts the immuneACCESS table, in-frame sequences only. Its copies lack some clones; in the studies checked, an unresolved V gene accounts for under half of them, and the cause for the rest is not known. Clone size and the V and J calls come from that table; the DNA yielded D and trimming. The sample records over 200,000 clones, almost 85% of which are singletons. The ten biggest clones cover 0.58% of the sample.

The cohort comprised some 680 healthy bone marrow donors. All cohort members were sampled while nominally healthy, although unrecorded immune exposures were likely present. The donor tested CMV seronegative and was one of the 352 seronegative cohort members. A peripheral blood sample was collected from each donor, and TCR beta sequencing was performed on peripheral blood mononuclear cells. The Qiagen DNeasy Blood Extraction Kit was used to extract genomic DNA from the blood cell samples. From cysteine to phenylalanine, the CDR3 is 17 amino acids long. Kept here is only the CDR3 DNA, which spans 51 bases and is read in frame from base 1. Via the germline V gene (reference sequence), CDR1 is GTSNPN and CDR2 SVGIG.

Specimen: PBMCs. The sequence was collected from a woman aged 40 to 55 in good health and CMV-seronegative. The chain is made from TRBV30 and TRBJ2-3, and 8 bases in between align with TRBD2. The CDR3 region reads CVGEGGGNKVRTDTQYF. The DNA sequence reads TGTGTAGGGGAGGGCGGGGGGAATAAGGTGCGCACAGATACGCAGTATTTT.